The 28 T cell receptor beta chains given below trace back to one sample, sequenced in a study of human T cells and chemical hapten exposure. In TCRdb, the RACE reads were re-called with MiXCR into one record per CDR3 protein. The sample lists approximately 97,000 distinct CDR3 sequences, approximately 10% seen once, with around 2.8% in the top ten. The time point was: healthy volunteer bleed at 2 weeks. Unfractionated whole blood was the source of the extracted total RNA. Sequencing was performed on whole blood. The receptor set was obtained from a female donor in good health. Some clones in this sample may be carry-over from other donors' samples.

Many counts were recorded for this clonotype. The gene calls are TRBV10-3 and TRBJ2-6; 7 bases align to TRBD2. Trimming cost V 3 bases and J 0 bases; bases outside gene matches: 8. CDR1 and CDR2 from the germline V gene are ENHRY and SYGVKD. The CDR3 runs 18 residues. CDR3: CAISDGLAGLSGANVLTF. DNA of the CDR3: TGTGCCATCAGTGACGGATTAGCGGGCCTCTCTGGGGCCAACGTCCTGACTTTC.

This clonotype was recorded a few times. The gene calls are TRBV25-1 and TRBJ1-1, with 8 bases aligning to TRBD1. Germline values: CDR1 MGHDK, CDR2 SYGVNS. The CDR3 has 14 residues. Unmatched junction bases numbered 6, after V lost 4 bases and J lost 5 bases. The chain's CDR3 is CASSGRTGWTEAFF. CDR3 nucleotide sequence: TGTGCCAGCAGTGGTCGGACAGGGTGGACTGAAGCTTTCTTT.

V is TRBV15 and J is TRBJ2-2, with no clear D. V was clipped by 4 bases and J by 2 bases, with 5 bases between them. Germline V gene sequence: CDR1 LNHNV, CDR2 YYDKDF (reference sequence). The CDR3 totals 13 residues. The CDR3 coding sequence is TGTGCCACCAGCACAGGCAACACCGGGGAGCTGTTTTTT. Translated: CATSTGNTGELFF.

This clonotype was seen a handful of times. The V call is TRBV12-3 or TRBV12-4, the J call TRBJ2-3, with 7 bases identical to TRBD2. The junction had 4 bases not matched to a gene; V was cut back by 1 base and J by 6 bases. The CDR3 length is 14 residues. CDR3 amino acids: CASSLDLADDTQYF. CDR3 bases: TGTGCCAGCAGTTTAGATCTAGCGGACGATACGCAGTATTTT.

The CDR3, as DNA: TGTGCCAGTAGTATAGATAACGCAGATACGCAGTATTTT. Translation gives CASSIDNADTQYF. The rearrangement uses TRBV19 and TRBJ2-3; no reliable D call. The CDR3 sequence is 13 residues long. Germline V gene sequence: CDR1 LNHDA, CDR2 SQIVND (reference sequence). The V end was cut by 0 bases, the J end by 4 bases, with 5 bases between.

The V gene is TRBV6-6, the J gene TRBJ2-7, with a weak D call TRBD2 (6 bases). V was cut by 2 bases and J by 5 bases, with 13 bases left in between. The CDR3 sequence is 14 residues long. CDR1 MNHNY and CDR2 SVGAGI come from the germline V gene (reference sequence). The CDR3 DNA follows: TGTGCCAGCAGTTACACACAGTCTAGCGACGAGCAGTACTTC. Translating gives CASSYTQSSDEQYF.

Turning to this clonotype: A much larger clone lies one base from this, so it may be a read error. The J gene is TRBJ1-1, the V gene TRBV10-2; no reliable D call. With 8 bases removed from V and 10 bases from J, the gap between germline ends came to 11 bases. The CDR3 is made up of 10 amino acids. The germline CDR1 and CDR2 sequences are WSHSY and SAAADI. CDR3 DNA: TGCGCCAGCGGGTCCCCTGGAGCTTTCTTT. Translation: CASGSPGAFF.

The chain has TRBV28 and TRBJ2-3, with 9 bases aligning to TRBD2. This CDR3 comprises 18 residues. After removal of 1 base from V and 0 bases from J, the junction contained 8 bases not matched to a gene. The germline V gene encodes CDR1 MDHEN and CDR2 SYDVKM. The CDR3 DNA follows: TGTGCCAGCAGTTTATCCCCCCGGACTAGCGAGAGCACAGATACGCAGTATTTT. Translating gives CASSLSPRTSESTDTQYF.

This clonotype was observed many times. V is TRBV29-1 and J is TRBJ1-1; possibly TRBD1 for D (5 bases). V lost 4 bases and J lost 3, with 12 bases in between. Germline-derived CDR1 and CDR2 are SQVTM and ANQGSEA. This CDR3 contains 13 residues. CDR3 protein: CSVGQFFDTEAFF. The CDR3 region has the DNA TGCAGCGTTGGACAGTTTTTTGACACTGAAGCTTTCTTT.

This clonotype was detected ten times or more. The rearrangement links TRBV28 to TRBJ2-3; no clear D gene. This CDR3 contains 14 residues. The germline V gene has CDR1 MDHEN and CDR2 SYDVKM. Trimming stripped 5 bases from V and 4 bases from J, with 13 bases between. The CDR3 region has the DNA TGTGCCAGCAGTAATCCTGGTCTAGCAGATACGCAGTATTTT. It specifies CASSNPGLADTQYF.

V gene TRBV29-1 combines with J gene TRBJ2-7, with D perhaps TRBD2 (5 bases). CDR1 is SQVTM and CDR2 is ANQGSEA in the germline V gene. This CDR3 is 13 amino acids long. V was trimmed by 7 bases and J by 6 bases, leaving 19 bases between them. The CDR3 nucleotides are TGCAGCGCGGGAAGTCTCGCTCGGGGCGAGCAGTACTTC. Protein: CSAGSLARGEQYF.

This clonotype was observed at least ten times. The chain employs TRBV12-3 or TRBV12-4 and TRBJ1-1; 8 bases map to TRBD1. The CDR3 has 19 residues. Trimming cost V 3 bases and J 0 bases; bases outside gene matches: 15. The CDR3 sequence is CASSLRYPGQAFMNTEAFF. The CDR3 region has the DNA TGTGCCAGCAGTTTGAGGTATCCGGGACAGGCGTTTATGAACACTGAAGCTTTCTTT.

In this sample, this clonotype turned up many times. J is TRBJ2-3 and V is TRBV7-2; no clear D. From germline, CDR1 is SGHTA and CDR2 FQGNSA. This CDR3 has 13 amino acids. V lost 8 bases and J lost 2, with 11 bases in between. The CDR3 sequence is CASSGSPTDTQYF. The DNA of the CDR3 is TGTGCCAGCTCCGGCAGCCCCACAGATACGCAGTATTTT. The complete variable domain, with remaining parts taken from reference TRBV7-2 and TRBJ2-3, reads GAGVSQSPSNKVTEKGKDVELRCDPISGHTALYWYRQSLGQGLEFLIYFQGNSAPDKSGLPSDRFSAERTGGSVSTLTIQRTQQEDSAVYLCASSGSPTDTQYFGPGTRLTVL.

The gene calls are TRBV28 and TRBJ1-3, with D unclear. From germline, CDR1 is MDHEN and CDR2 SYDVKM. The CDR3 has 11 residues. Trimming shortened V by 8 bases and J by 2 bases, and 4 bases separated the two germline ends. For the CDR3, the DNA is TGTGCCAGCTGTACTGGAAACACCATATATTTT. It yields the protein CASCTGNTIYF.

The rearrangement links TRBV5-4 to TRBJ2-3, with a weak D call TRBD1 (6 bases). Germline CDR1 is SGHNT and CDR2 is YYREEE (reference sequence). The CDR3 consists of 13 residues. V gave up 1 base and J gave up 4 bases, with 7 bases separating them. In DNA form, the CDR3 reads TGTGCCAGCAGCTTGAGGGGGTCAGATACGCAGTATTTT. This encodes CASSLRGSDTQYF.

This clonotype was observed a few times. This chain joins TRBV28 and TRBJ2-1; 7 bases are a match to TRBD2. This CDR3 is 16 amino acids long. Germline CDR1 is MDHEN and CDR2 is SYDVKM. V lost 7 bases and J lost 7; bases outside the gene matches: 16. The CDR3 loop is CASIGGVGGPWNEQFF. CDR3 DNA sequence: TGTGCCAGCATTGGAGGAGTGGGAGGGCCGTGGAATGAGCAGTTCTTC.

This clonotype was seen once. The genes are TRBV19 and TRBJ2-1; unclear D gene. The CDR3 sequence is 12 residues long. V lost 0 bases to trimming and J lost 9 bases, with 6 bases between them. Germline V gene sequence: CDR1 LNHDA, CDR2 SQIVND (reference sequence). This chain's CDR3 is CASSIEGSEQFF. Written as DNA, the CDR3 is TGTGCCAGTAGTATAGAAGGTTCTGAGCAGTTCTTC. Variable domain in full (rest from reference TRBV19 and TRBJ2-1): DGGITQSPKYLFRKEGQNVTLSCEQNLNHDAMYWYRQDPGQGLRLIYYSQIVNDFQKGDIAEGYSVSREKKESFPLTVTSAQKNPTAFYLCASSIEGSEQFFGPGTRLTVL.

The chain couples TRBV28 to TRBJ2-3; no firm D call. The CDR3 runs 15 residues. V was shortened by 6 bases and J by 0 bases, with 13 bases between the two germline ends. The germline V gene encodes CDR1 MDHEN and CDR2 SYDVKM. CDR3 DNA: TGTGCCAGCAGCCCCGGAGAGTTTAGCACAGATACGCAGTATTTT. Amino acid sequence: CASSPGEFSTDTQYF. The full variable domain, rest sourced from reference TRBV28 and TRBJ2-3, is DVKVTQSSRYLVKRTGEKVFLECVQDMDHENMFWYRQDPGLGLRLIYFSYDVKMKEKGDIPEGYSVSREKKERFSLILESASTNQTSMYLCASSPGEFSTDTQYFGPGTRLTVL.

The rearrangement uses TRBV27 and TRBJ2-5; D is ambiguous. The CDR3 extends over 13 amino acids. V lost 1 base and J 1 base, leaving 4 bases between the germline ends. Germline assignment: CDR1 MNHEY and CDR2 SMNVEV (reference sequence). The CDR3 DNA reads as TGTGCCAGCAGTTTATTGGCCCAAGAGACCCAGTACTTC. Translating gives CASSLLAQETQYF.

The chain recombines TRBV2 with TRBJ2-3; no definite D call. V shed 3 bases and J shed 2 bases, with 12 bases lying between them. The CDR3 covers 15 residues. The germline V gene has CDR1 SNHLY and CDR2 FYNNEI. The CDR3 bases are TGTGCCAGCAGTGAGGGCCAACTTTTCACAGATACGCAGTATTTT. Translation gives CASSEGQLFTDTQYF.

This chain uses TRBV29-1 with TRBJ1-3; TRBD1 matches at 9 bases. Germline V gives CDR1 SQVTM, CDR2 ANQGSEA. This CDR3 spans 14 amino acids. After removal of 6 bases from V and 0 bases from J, the junction contained 3 bases not matched to a gene. The CDR3 DNA follows: TGCAGCGTCGGACAGGGGCTCTCTGGAAACACCATATATTTT. Protein: CSVGQGLSGNTIYF.

This clonotype was seen only a few times. The chain joins TRBV20-1 to TRBJ2-1; the D is unclear. Germline-derived CDR1 and CDR2 are DFQATT and SNEGSKA (reference sequence). This CDR3 is 16 amino acids long. V lost 3 bases to trimming and J lost 1 base, with 16 bases between them. CDR3 residues: CSASDTSDQSYNEQFF. The CDR3 nucleotides read TGCAGTGCTAGTGATACCTCGGACCAGTCCTACAATGAGCAGTTCTTC.

This chain uses TRBV7-2 with TRBJ1-2, with a possible D match to TRBD1 (6 bases). Trimming cost V 3 bases and J 7 bases, with 12 bases left between them. The CDR3 covers 13 residues. Per germline, CDR1 SGHTA and CDR2 FQGNSA. The CDR3 DNA reads TGTGCCAGCAGCTTTTGGGGGGCGCTTGGCTACACCTTC. Its translation: CASSFWGALGYTF.

This clonotype was observed a few times. The V gene is TRBV23-1, the J gene TRBJ2-7; TRBD1 might be the D (6 bases). TRBV23-1 is an open reading frame, and its role is uncertain. The V end lost 0 bases, the J end lost 1 base, and 13 bases lay between the germline ends. The CDR3 consists of 16 residues. This CDR3 is CASSQSGAQSSYEQYF. Here the CDR3 DNA reads TGCGCCAGCAGTCAATCGGGGGCCCAATCTTCCTACGAGCAGTACTTC.

This clonotype was picked up a small number of times. The chain recombines TRBV4-1 with TRBJ2-3; D remains ambiguous. The germline CDR1 and CDR2 sequences are MGHRA and YSYEKL. The CDR3 length is 16 residues. V was cut by 0 bases and J by 0 bases, with 10 bases left in between. The chain's CDR3 is CASSQERQPSTDTQYF. The CDR3 DNA is TGCGCCAGCAGCCAAGAACGGCAACCTAGCACAGATACGCAGTATTTT.

This clonotype was detected ten times or more. V and J are TRBV12-3 or TRBV12-4 and TRBJ2-3, with unresolved D. V gave up 8 bases and J gave up 2 bases, with 5 bases separating them. The CDR3 loop spans 11 amino acids. The CDR3 region is CASGSTDTQYF. CDR3 DNA: TGTGCCAGCGGATCCACAGATACGCAGTATTTT.

This chain uses TRBV28 with TRBJ2-2, with 12 positions matching TRBD2. V lost 6 bases and J lost 1; bases outside the gene matches: 3. This CDR3 has 16 amino acids. Germline V gene sequence: CDR1 MDHEN, CDR2 SYDVKM. This CDR3 reads CASSPTSGRNTGELFF. The CDR3, as DNA: TGTGCCAGCAGCCCGACTAGCGGGAGGAACACCGGGGAGCTGTTTTTT.

This chain joins TRBV12-3 or TRBV12-4 and TRBJ2-7; 9 positions match TRBD2. The CDR3 consists of 16 residues. V lost 2 bases and J lost 2; bases outside the gene matches: 7. The DNA for the CDR3 is TGTGCCAGCAGTTTAAGGCCTAGCGGGATAACCTACGAGCAGTACTTC. It is translated as CASSLRPSGITYEQYF.